This passage covers 16 T cell receptor beta chains from one sample sequenced in a study of blood T cell repertoires in COVID-19 (dated by TCRdb to the early 2020s). The protocol used for the library was the immunoSEQ multiplex PCR assay. The immuneACCESS repertoire file appears here via TCRdb, limited to in-frame rearrangements. These files lack a portion of the clones; in checked studies, under half of the deficit traces to unresolved V genes, and the cause of the others is not known. This sample lists around 50,000 clones; 83% were detected once. The ten largest clones capture approximately 5% of the sample. The sample was peripheral blood. The receptors originated from a human donor in a cohort sampled during active COVID-19.

This chain joins TRBV5-6 and TRBJ1-2; perhaps TRBD1 as D (6 bases). V lost 7 bases to trimming and J lost 8 bases, with 15 bases between them. CDR1 and CDR2 from the germline V gene are SGHDT and YYEEEE. CDR3 length equals 12 residues. CDR3 bases: TGTGCCAGCTCTCAGACAGGTCGGGGCTACACCTTC. Translated: CASSQTGRGYTF.

The V and J genes are TRBV5-4 and TRBJ2-1; no firm D call. Trimming took off 0 bases at V and 12 bases at J, with 10 bases between the two ends. Germline values: CDR1 SGHNT, CDR2 YYREEE (reference sequence). The CDR3 is 12 residues long. CDR3 protein: CASSLDVSRQFF. The CDR3 region has the DNA TGTGCCAGCAGCTTGGATGTCTCCCGGCAGTTCTTC.

The chain links TRBV7-6 to TRBJ1-1, with 10 bases that match TRBD1. The CDR3 spans 14 residues. V was pared by 5 bases and J by 4 bases, with 4 bases of the junction left unmatched. Germline CDR1 SGHVS, CDR2 FNYEAQ. The CDR3 coding sequence is TGTGCCAGCAGCACCAGACAGGGGGCCACTGAAGCTTTCTTT. As protein: CASSTRQGATEAFF.

The table lists this clone with a few counts. J is TRBJ2-7 and V is TRBV11-2; TRBD2 might be the D (6 bases). V was shortened by 1 base and J by 6 bases, with 16 bases between the two germline ends. Germline V gives CDR1 SGHAT, CDR2 FQNNGV. This CDR3 comprises 15 residues. Written as DNA, the CDR3 is TGTGCCAGCAGCTTAGTGGCGGGGTTAGCCACCGAGCAGTACTTC. Translating gives CASSLVAGLATEQYF.

The chain recombines TRBV7-2 with TRBJ2-3; D is undetermined. V was clipped by 0 bases and J by 1 base, with 5 bases between them. The CDR3 spans 14 residues. Germline CDR1 reads SGHTA; CDR2 reads FQGNSA. The CDR3 coding sequence is TGTGCCAGCAGCTTAGCCATCCGCACAGATACGCAGTATTTT. It codes for CASSLAIRTDTQYF.

This clone appeared a single time. This chain's CDR3 is CASSLWTGEAFF. In DNA form, the CDR3 reads TGTGCCAGCAGTCTCTGGACAGGGGAGGCTTTCTTT. The gene calls are TRBV27 and TRBJ1-1; TRBD1 matches 9 bases. The V and J ends lost 5 bases and 11 bases, in that order; junction bases with no gene match: 6. Germline V gives CDR1 MNHEY, CDR2 SMNVEV (reference sequence). The CDR3 contains 12 residues.

The chain combines TRBV2 with TRBJ1-2; 7 nucleotides line up with TRBD1. The V segment lost 9 bases and the J segment 1 base; nucleotides outside the gene matches: 11. This CDR3 is 15 amino acids long. The germline CDR1 and CDR2 sequences are SNHLY and FYNNEI. As DNA, the CDR3 is TGTGCCAGAGAAAGGGGACAGTCTTTTAACTATGGCTACACCTTC. It encodes CARERGQSFNYGYTF.

CDR3 nucleotides: TGTGCCAGCAGTCGGGGATCTGGAAACACCATATATTTT. It specifies CASSRGSGNTIYF. The chain uses TRBV3-1 (or the pseudogene TRBV3-2) and TRBJ1-3; D unclear. Germline assignment: CDR1 LGHDT and CDR2 YNNKEL (reference sequence). CDR3 size: 13 residues. Trimming left V 6 bases short and J 1 base short, with 7 bases between.

The rearrangement links TRBV28 to TRBJ1-1; tentative D call: TRBD1 (5 bases). The germline V gene encodes CDR1 MDHEN and CDR2 SYDVKM. V lost 10 bases and J lost 2, with 17 bases in between. The CDR3 extends over 14 amino acids. The CDR3 sequence: CATSGGRRNTEAFF. The CDR3 DNA is TGTGCCACCTCCGGGGGGAGACGAAACACTGAAGCTTTCTTT.

J is TRBJ1-2 and V is TRBV6-6; 9 bases align to TRBD1. CDR3 length equals 16 residues. Germline loops: CDR1 MNHNY, CDR2 SVGAGI (reference sequence). J lost 4 bases, V lost 4 bases, and 10 bases had no gene match. The CDR3, as DNA: TGTGCCAGCAGTTTGCTCTCGGGACAGGGAGGCTATGGCTACACCTTC. Translated: CASSLLSGQGGYGYTF.

This clone occurred once. This chain links TRBV7-2 with TRBJ1-2; 7 nucleotides align to TRBD1. Losses at the gene ends were 2 bases for V and 8 bases for J; bases not matched to a gene: 14. This CDR3 region has 16 residues. CDR1 and CDR2 from the germline V gene are SGHTA and FQGNSA. The CDR3 region is CASSLSPRQGTGGYTF. The DNA for the CDR3 is TGTGCCAGCAGCTTAAGCCCCCGACAGGGTACGGGGGGCTACACCTTC.

In DNA form, the CDR3 reads TGTGCCAGCAGTTACTCTGGGACAGGGGGCTCCTACGAGCAGTACTTC. Translated, it gives CASSYSGTGGSYEQYF. The rearrangement uses TRBV6-5 and TRBJ2-7, with 11 bases identical to TRBD1. With 0 bases clipped from V and 0 bases from J, the junction kept 1 base outside the gene matches. CDR1 is MNHEY, CDR2 SVGAGI, per germline. The CDR3 contains 16 residues.

This sequence joins TRBV19 and TRBJ2-3, with a tentative D call TRBD1 (6 bases). The CDR3 runs to 16 residues. Per germline, CDR1 LNHDA and CDR2 SQIVND (reference sequence). Trimming pared 0 bases from V and 6 bases from J, leaving 16 bases between. The CDR3 loop is CASSIDLSGAEDTQYF. The DNA of the CDR3 is TGTGCCAGTAGTATAGATCTATCAGGGGCGGAGGATACGCAGTATTTT. The whole variable domain, filled in from reference TRBV19 and TRBJ2-3, reads DGGITQSPKYLFRKEGQNVTLSCEQNLNHDAMYWYRQDPGQGLRLIYYSQIVNDFQKGDIAEGYSVSREKKESFPLTVTSAQKNPTAFYLCASSIDLSGAEDTQYFGPGTRLTVL.

A single count supports this clone. V is TRBV27 and J is TRBJ2-5; tentatively, D is TRBD2 (7 bases). The germline gives CDR1 MNHEY, CDR2 SMNVEV (reference sequence). The CDR3 extends over 14 amino acids. Deletions cut 2 bases from V and 1 base from J, with 8 bases between. The CDR3 DNA reads as TGTGCCAGCAGTTTAGCGGGGGCCCAAGAGACCCAGTACTTC. It codes for CASSLAGAQETQYF.

This chain connects TRBV10-3 to TRBJ1-1; 12 bases are a match to TRBD1. Germline CDR1 is ENHRY and CDR2 is SYGVKD. The CDR3 consists of 14 residues. With V trimmed by 11 bases and J by 2 bases, 6 bases remained unmatched. CDR3 sequence: CAVRGTGGNTEAFF. In nucleotides, the CDR3 is TGTGCCGTCCGCGGGACAGGGGGCAACACTGAAGCTTTCTTT.

J is TRBJ1-3 and V is TRBV28, with D perhaps matching TRBD1 (6 bases). CDR1 is MDHEN, CDR2 SYDVKM, per germline. The CDR3 is made up of 14 amino acids. The V end lost 8 bases, the J end lost 4 bases, and 15 bases lay between the germline ends. CDR3: CASRGAHGGNTIYF. The DNA for the CDR3 is TGTGCCAGCCGGGGGGCACACGGCGGAAACACCATATATTTT.